One sample yielded the 17 T cell receptor beta chains listed below, sequenced in a study of siplizumab effects on memory and regulatory T cells (dated by TCRdb to the late 2010s). Receptor amplification or capture employed the immunoSEQ multiplex PCR assay. TCRdb carries this immuneACCESS record with in-frame sequences only. Its versions omit some clonotypes, under half of them owing to an unresolved V gene in the studies checked, with the rest unexplained. The sample table lists about 82,000 clones, roughly 89% of them with a count of one. The top ten clones comprise approximately 1.5% of the sample. The specimen was Tregs sorted from blood. All receptors derive from a human donor in good health.

This clone was recorded once. The V call is TRBV6-6, the J call TRBJ2-2; 11 positions match TRBD2. V was clipped by 6 bases and J by 8 bases; unmatched bases: 8. Germline V CDR1 and CDR2: MNHNY, SVGAGI (reference sequence). This CDR3 is built from 15 residues. The CDR3 spells CASRTSGDARGELFF. The CDR3, as DNA: TGTGCCAGCAGGACTAGCGGGGACGCACGGGGGGAGCTGTTTTTT.

The J gene is TRBJ2-3, the V gene TRBV6-4; no clear D. Germline V gene lookup returns CDR1 MRHNA and CDR2 SNTAGT. V lost 4 bases and J 2 bases, leaving 7 bases between the germline ends. The CDR3 extends over 13 amino acids. The CDR3 here is CASSVGFTDTQYF. In nucleotides, the CDR3 is TGTGCCAGCAGTGTCGGCTTCACAGATACGCAGTATTTT.

In this sample, this clone turned up a few times. This chain connects TRBV2 to TRBJ1-5; D gene ambiguous. This CDR3 has 14 amino acids. Germline CDR1 SNHLY, CDR2 FYNNEI. Trimming stripped 8 bases from V and 4 bases from J, with 15 bases between. CDR3 DNA: TGTGCCAGCGGCCGATCACTGACGAATCAGCCCCAGCATTTT. Residues: CASGRSLTNQPQHF.

The chain links TRBV6-1 to TRBJ2-3; D gene uncertain. CDR1 MNHNS and CDR2 SASEGT come from the germline V gene. The CDR3 runs 17 residues. The V and J ends lost 2 bases and 0 bases respectively, with 15 bases between them. The CDR3 region has the DNA TGTGCCAGCAGTGAATCCGTCGTGGTAGTGAGCACAGATACGCAGTATTTT. Amino acids: CASSESVVVVSTDTQYF.

The chain has TRBV19 and TRBJ1-5, with 7 bases identical to TRBD1. V shed 7 bases, J shed 5 bases, and the junction held 11 bases outside the gene matches. The CDR3 extends over 15 amino acids. CDR1 and CDR2 from the germline V gene are LNHDA and SQIVND (reference sequence). CDR3 in amino acids: CASTDSTGFDQPQHF. CDR3 in DNA: TGTGCCAGTACTGATTCGACAGGGTTCGATCAGCCCCAGCATTTT.

This chain joins TRBV30 and TRBJ1-2; 8 nucleotides agree with TRBD1. Losses at the gene ends were 6 bases for V and 4 bases for J; bases not matched to a gene: 7. CDR3 size: 13 residues. Germline CDR1 GTSNPN, CDR2 SVGIG (reference sequence). The CDR3 region is CACHSDRGYGYTF. CDR3 nucleotide sequence: TGTGCCTGCCACAGCGACAGGGGCTATGGCTACACCTTC.

The chain is built from TRBV9 and TRBJ2-5; D call uncertain. V lost 4 bases and J lost 0, with 19 bases in between. Per the germline V gene, CDR1 is SGDLS and CDR2 is YYNGEE. The CDR3 covers 17 residues. The CDR3 bases are TGTGCCAGCAGCCCCCGGGCTGGGCGTACTGACCAAGAGACCCAGTACTTC. Translation: CASSPRAGRTDQETQYF.

This clone came up once. This chain links TRBV5-6 with TRBJ1-2, with D hard to call. The CDR3 totals 12 residues. V shed 2 bases and J shed 4 bases, with 6 bases lying between them. CDR1 and CDR2 (germline): SGHDT, YYEEEE. CDR3 nucleotides: TGTGCCAGCAGCTTTTCAGTCTATGGCTACACCTTC. Its protein is CASSFSVYGYTF. Combining the CDR3 with reference TRBV5-6 and TRBJ1-2 gives the whole variable domain DAGVTQSPTHLIKTRGQQVTLRCSPKSGHDTVSWYQQALGQGPQFIFQYYEEEERQRGNFPDRFSGHQFPNYSSELNVNALLLGDSALYLCASSFSVYGYTFGSGTRLTVV.

The chain employs TRBV7-9 and TRBJ1-6; no definite D call. The V and J ends lost 2 bases and 10 bases respectively, with 15 bases between them. The CDR3 extends over 15 amino acids. The germline V gene has CDR1 SEHNR and CDR2 FQNEAQ (reference sequence). CDR3 sequence (DNA): TGTGCCAGCAGCTTACCCACAACCGTTGGGTCACCCCTCCACTTT. Residues: CASSLPTTVGSPLHF.

This clone came up once. This sequence joins TRBV5-1 and TRBJ2-1; TRBD2 agrees at 10 bases. V shed 2 bases and J 5 bases; nucleotides not matched to a gene: 4. The CDR3 is 15 amino acids. Germline assignment: CDR1 SGHRS and CDR2 YFSETQ. Here the CDR3 reads CASSLTSGGDNEQFF. The CDR3 DNA reads as TGCGCCAGCAGCTTAACGAGCGGGGGGGACAATGAGCAGTTCTTC.

The DNA for the CDR3 is TGTGCCAGCAGCTTAGCGGGGGGGTCCACAGATACGCAGTATTTT. It specifies CASSLAGGSTDTQYF. The chain combines TRBV7-7 with TRBJ2-3, with 7 bases aligning to TRBD2. The CDR3 loop spans 15 amino acids. The junction had 2 bases not matched to a gene; V was cut back by 0 bases and J by 2 bases. Germline V CDR1 and CDR2: SSHAT, FNYEAQ (reference sequence).

This chain joins TRBV11-3 and TRBJ2-2; D might be TRBD2 (6 bases). Germline V gives CDR1 SGHNT, CDR2 YENEEA. Trimming shortened V by 5 bases and J by 4 bases, and 11 bases separated the two germline ends. The CDR3 has 14 amino acids. The CDR3: CASSGDGGTGELFF. Here the CDR3 DNA reads TGTGCCAGCAGCGGCGACGGGGGCACCGGGGAGCTGTTTTTT.

This clone is a singleton in its sample. The chain recombines TRBV19 with TRBJ1-2; D remains ambiguous. V gave up 3 bases and J gave up 5 bases, with 16 bases separating them. Germline V gene lookup returns CDR1 LNHDA and CDR2 SQIVND (reference sequence). This CDR3 contains 15 residues. For the CDR3, the DNA is TGTGCCAGTAGTATTTGGTCGGCAGAAACGTATGGCTACACCTTC. It yields the protein CASSIWSAETYGYTF.

The chain links TRBV9 to TRBJ2-5; 10 nucleotides match TRBD2. Germline V gene data show CDR1 as SGDLS and CDR2 as YYNGEE. CDR3 length: 16 residues. V was clipped by 2 bases and J by 5 bases; unmatched bases: 9. CDR3 residues: CASSVIASGGVETQYF. CDR3 sequence (DNA): TGTGCCAGCAGCGTCATTGCTAGCGGGGGTGTGGAGACCCAGTACTTC.

The rearrangement uses TRBV30 and TRBJ1-1, with 12 bases fitting TRBD1. Germline-derived CDR1 and CDR2 are GTSNPN and SVGIG (reference sequence). The V and J ends lost 3 bases and 6 bases, in that order; junction bases with no gene match: 2. CDR3 length: 13 residues. Written as DNA, the CDR3 is TGTGCCTGGAGCGGGGACAGGGGGCCTGAAGCTTTCTTT. Translation gives CAWSGDRGPEAFF.

This chain uses TRBV6-4 with TRBJ2-3, with D maybe TRBD2 (5 bases). The CDR3 sequence is 13 residues long. V was pared by 4 bases and J by 1 base, with 6 bases between. Germline assignment: CDR1 MRHNA and CDR2 SNTAGT. This CDR3 is CASSAGGTDTQYF. The DNA for the CDR3 is TGTGCCAGCAGTGCCGGGGGCACAGATACGCAGTATTTT.

This chain uses TRBV29-1 with TRBJ1-2; 10 nucleotides align to TRBD1. The CDR3 totals 13 residues. With V trimmed by 6 bases and J by 7 bases, 8 bases remained unmatched. Per germline, CDR1 SQVTM and CDR2 ANQGSEA. The CDR3 loop is CSVSGQGVAGYTF. DNA for the CDR3: TGCAGCGTCTCTGGACAGGGGGTGGCTGGCTACACCTTC.